Listed below are T cell receptor beta chains from one sample, sequenced in a study of cytomegalovirus exposure and HLA in healthy donors. The method was immunoSEQ multiplex PCR; TCRdb's version includes in-frame clones alone and lacks a portion of them. The sample includes about 360,000 clones, more than 80% seen only once; the top ten take 0.83%. The sequencing input was PBMCs. These receptor sequences come from a woman between 18 and 30 years old in good health and CMV-seronegative. Each CDR3 is given with its conserved first and last residue. The order of the fields is CDR3 DNA, CDR3 protein, J gene, clone size, V gene, D gene. A D gene is named only where the DNA matches it firmly. A row's size may be missing; if present it is once, few, many or a size class.

CDR3nt: TGTGCCAGCACAAAGTACAGGGACGAGCAGTACTTC
CDR3aa: CASTKYRDEQYF
j_gene: TRBJ2-7
abundance: -
v_gene: TRBV2
d_gene: -

CDR3nt: TGCGCCAGCAGCTTGGAGGTGGCAGGGGGATGGTATGGCTACACCTTC
CDR3aa: CASSLEVAGGWYGYTF
j_gene: TRBJ1-2
abundance: few
v_gene: TRBV5-1
d_gene: TRBD1

CDR3nt: TGTGCCAGCAGGTTAGCGGGAGACCTAGATACGCAGTATTTT
CDR3aa: CASRLAGDLDTQYF
j_gene: TRBJ2-3
abundance: -
v_gene: TRBV7-9
d_gene: TRBD2

CDR3nt: TGTGCCACCAGCAGAGGTGTGCGAGTTAGGGGTGGGGACGAGCAGTACTTC
CDR3aa: CATSRGVRVRGGDEQYF
j_gene: TRBJ2-7
abundance: -
v_gene: TRBV15
d_gene: -

CDR3nt: TGTGCCAGCAGCGTAGAACAGAACACTGAAGCTTTCTTT
CDR3aa: CASSVEQNTEAFF
j_gene: TRBJ1-1
abundance: -
v_gene: TRBV9
d_gene: -

CDR3nt: TGTGCCAGCACCATAGCGGGGGGGGGTGAGACCCAGTACTTC
CDR3aa: CASTIAGGGETQYF
j_gene: TRBJ2-5
abundance: -
v_gene: TRBV2
d_gene: TRBD2

CDR3nt: TGTGCCAGTAGTCCCGACAGGGTCTCCTACGAGCAGTACTTC
CDR3aa: CASSPDRVSYEQYF
j_gene: TRBJ2-7
abundance: -
v_gene: TRBV19
d_gene: TRBD1

CDR3nt: TGCGCCAGCAGCCAAGGGGAAGGTCGGGGAGATCAGCCCCAGCATTTT
CDR3aa: CASSQGEGRGDQPQHF
j_gene: TRBJ1-5
abundance: once
v_gene: TRBV4-1
d_gene: -

CDR3nt: TGTGCCAGCAGTGATTTTGGGACAGGGGCTTTCTCTGGGGCCAACGTCCTGACTTTC
CDR3aa: CASSDFGTGAFSGANVLTF
j_gene: TRBJ2-6
abundance: -
v_gene: TRBV6-1
d_gene: TRBD1

CDR3nt: TGCAGCGTTGGTAAAGGGGATAACACTGAAGCTTTCTTT
CDR3aa: CSVGKGDNTEAFF
j_gene: TRBJ1-1
abundance: -
v_gene: TRBV29-1
d_gene: -

CDR3nt: TGCGCCAGCAGCTCCGATAGCGGGGCCTCGATTAGCACAGATACGCAGTATTTT
CDR3aa: CASSSDSGASISTDTQYF
j_gene: TRBJ2-3
abundance: -
v_gene: TRBV5-1
d_gene: TRBD2

CDR3nt: TGTGCCAGCAGGGGGACAGAGGGTCTCTCTGGAAACACCATATATTTT
CDR3aa: CASRGTEGLSGNTIYF
j_gene: TRBJ1-3
abundance: -
v_gene: TRBV7-9
d_gene: TRBD1

CDR3nt: TGTGCCAGCAGTCGCGGCCACAGGAGCTCCTACAATGAGCAGTTCTTC
CDR3aa: CASSRGHRSSYNEQFF
j_gene: TRBJ2-1
abundance: -
v_gene: TRBV28
d_gene: -

CDR3nt: TGTGCCAGCAGGATAGGGGGCCCTAACTATGGCTACACCTTC
CDR3aa: CASRIGGPNYGYTF
j_gene: TRBJ1-2
abundance: -
v_gene: TRBV28
d_gene: TRBD1

CDR3nt: TGCAGCGTTGAATCAAGCGGGGGCGAGCAGTTCTTC
CDR3aa: CSVESSGGEQFF
j_gene: TRBJ2-1
abundance: -
v_gene: TRBV29-1
d_gene: TRBD2

CDR3nt: TGTGCCAGCACCTCAACAGGGCAGGGCGGCTACACCTTC
CDR3aa: CASTSTGQGGYTF
j_gene: TRBJ1-2
abundance: -
v_gene: TRBV28
d_gene: -

CDR3nt: TGTGCCAGCAGCTTAACAGGGTCCGGGCGGTACGACTCTTACGAGCAGTACTTC
CDR3aa: CASSLTGSGRYDSYEQYF
j_gene: TRBJ2-7
abundance: -
v_gene: TRBV5-6
d_gene: -

CDR3nt: TGTGCCAGCAGTTTAGGACAGGGGAACTACGAGCAGTACTTC
CDR3aa: CASSLGQGNYEQYF
j_gene: TRBJ2-7
abundance: -
v_gene: TRBV28
d_gene: TRBD1

CDR3nt: TGTGCCAGCATGACGAGGAGGCCGCAACCTTACTCTGGAAACACCATATATTTT
CDR3aa: CASMTRRPQPYSGNTIYF
j_gene: TRBJ1-3
abundance: -
v_gene: TRBV2
d_gene: -

CDR3nt: TGTGCCAGCAGGAGAGCGGGGTACTCCTACGAGCAGTACTTC
CDR3aa: CASRRAGYSYEQYF
j_gene: TRBJ2-7
abundance: few
v_gene: TRBV13
d_gene: TRBD2

CDR3nt: TGTGCCAGCAGCTTCTCAGCGGGAGGGCTTAATGAGCAGTTCTTC
CDR3aa: CASSFSAGGLNEQFF
j_gene: TRBJ2-1
abundance: -
v_gene: TRBV7-2
d_gene: TRBD2

CDR3nt: TGTGCCAGCAGCGTAGTCGGGAGTACCTACAATGAGCAGTTCTTC
CDR3aa: CASSVVGSTYNEQFF
j_gene: TRBJ2-1
abundance: -
v_gene: TRBV9
d_gene: -

CDR3nt: TGTGCCAGCAGCCTAAGCGGCGGTAGCATGCCGGAGCCCCAGCATTTT
CDR3aa: CASSLSGGSMPEPQHF
j_gene: TRBJ1-5
abundance: -
v_gene: TRBV7-9
d_gene: -

CDR3nt: TGTGCCAGCAGCCAAGATTTCAGGGTCTCAGATACGCAGTATTTT
CDR3aa: CASSQDFRVSDTQYF
j_gene: TRBJ2-3
abundance: -
v_gene: TRBV4-2
d_gene: -

CDR3nt: TGTGCCAGCAGTGTTGCGGGGATCGGGGCTGGCTACACCTTC
CDR3aa: CASSVAGIGAGYTF
j_gene: TRBJ1-2
abundance: -
v_gene: TRBV2
d_gene: -

CDR3nt: TGCGCCAGCAGTGAGACTAGCGGGGGGTACCTCAGTGAGCAGTTCTTC
CDR3aa: CASSETSGGYLSEQFF
j_gene: TRBJ2-1
abundance: once
v_gene: TRBV10-2
d_gene: TRBD2

CDR3nt: TGCGCCAGCAGCTTTATGGTAGGGGATGGCTACACCTTC
CDR3aa: CASSFMVGDGYTF
j_gene: TRBJ1-2
abundance: -
v_gene: TRBV5-1
d_gene: -

CDR3nt: TGTGCCAGCAGCTTGGGGAGCCCCACGAAGGCTTTCTTT
CDR3aa: CASSLGSPTKAFF
j_gene: TRBJ1-1
abundance: once
v_gene: TRBV5-8
d_gene: -

CDR3nt: TGTGCCAGCAGTTTAGGTAGCGGGAGCTCCTACAATGAGCAGTTCTTC
CDR3aa: CASSLGSGSSYNEQFF
j_gene: TRBJ2-1
abundance: -
v_gene: TRBV27
d_gene: TRBD2

CDR3nt: TGTGCCAGCAGTTTTGGAGGGGCGGGGGCATCGGACGAGCAGTACTTC
CDR3aa: CASSFGGAGASDEQYF
j_gene: TRBJ2-7
abundance: -
v_gene: TRBV2
d_gene: -

CDR3nt: TGTGCCAGCAGTGCCGGGGTGAGGAAGCCCCAGCATTTT
CDR3aa: CASSAGVRKPQHF
j_gene: TRBJ1-5
abundance: -
v_gene: TRBV28
d_gene: -

CDR3nt: TGCGCCAGCAGCTTGGCGAGCTCTGGAAACACCATATATTTT
CDR3aa: CASSLASSGNTIYF
j_gene: TRBJ1-3
abundance: few
v_gene: TRBV5-1
d_gene: -

CDR3nt: TGTGCCAGCAGGCCGGGGGGGTTGCTCGAGCAGTACTTC
CDR3aa: CASRPGGLLEQYF
j_gene: TRBJ2-7
abundance: -
v_gene: TRBV28
d_gene: TRBD2

CDR3nt: TGCGCCAGCAGCCAAGTTCAGCGACAACGGGGAAAACTGTTTTTT
CDR3aa: CASSQVQRQRGKLFF
j_gene: TRBJ1-4
abundance: -
v_gene: TRBV4-1
d_gene: -

CDR3nt: TGTGCCAGCAGTTGGGAGTGGAATCAGCCCCAGCATTTT
CDR3aa: CASSWEWNQPQHF
j_gene: TRBJ1-5
abundance: -
v_gene: TRBV27
d_gene: -

CDR3nt: TGTGCCAGCAGCCAAGTCGGGACTTCTTACGAGCAGTACTTC
CDR3aa: CASSQVGTSYEQYF
j_gene: TRBJ2-7
abundance: -
v_gene: TRBV4-2
d_gene: -

CDR3nt: TGTGCCAGCAGCCAAGATCCTTTCCTTCGGGCCCTCCACTTT
CDR3aa: CASSQDPFLRALHF
j_gene: TRBJ1-6
abundance: -
v_gene: TRBV14
d_gene: -

CDR3nt: TGTGCCTGGAGTTACGAAGCGGGGGGGCGATACAATGAGCAGTTCTTC
CDR3aa: CAWSYEAGGRYNEQFF
j_gene: TRBJ2-1
abundance: -
v_gene: TRBV30
d_gene: TRBD2

CDR3nt: TGTGCCAGCAGATTACAGGCGAACTCCTATGGCTACACCTTC
CDR3aa: CASRLQANSYGYTF
j_gene: TRBJ1-2
abundance: -
v_gene: TRBV6-1
d_gene: -

CDR3nt: TGCGCCAGCAGCAAGGGACTGTCAGATACGCAGTATTTT
CDR3aa: CASSKGLSDTQYF
j_gene: TRBJ2-3
abundance: -
v_gene: TRBV5-1
d_gene: -

CDR3nt: TGTGCCATCAGTGAGCGGAGTTCAGATACGCAGTATTTT
CDR3aa: CAISERSSDTQYF
j_gene: TRBJ2-3
abundance: -
v_gene: TRBV10-3
d_gene: -

CDR3nt: TGTGCCAGCAGCAAACGGACAGGTTCCAATTCACCCCTCCACTTT
CDR3aa: CASSKRTGSNSPLHF
j_gene: TRBJ1-6
abundance: once
v_gene: TRBV21-1
d_gene: -

CDR3nt: TGCGCCAGCAGTGGCCATTTGAGAGTGCGGACTCCCACCGGGGAGCTGTTTTTT
CDR3aa: CASSGHLRVRTPTGELFF
j_gene: TRBJ2-2
abundance: once
v_gene: TRBV10-2
d_gene: -

CDR3nt: TGTGCCAGCTTTGACAGGGCGAACTATGGCTACACCTTC
CDR3aa: CASFDRANYGYTF
j_gene: TRBJ1-2
abundance: -
v_gene: TRBV2
d_gene: TRBD1

CDR3nt: TGTGCCTGGAGTGGCGGGGGGGCCCTTGCCGAGCAGTACTTC
CDR3aa: CAWSGGGALAEQYF
j_gene: TRBJ2-7
abundance: -
v_gene: TRBV30
d_gene: TRBD2

CDR3nt: TGTGCCAGCAGCTTGGCTAGAGAATTAAACGAGCAGTACTTC
CDR3aa: CASSLARELNEQYF
j_gene: TRBJ2-7
abundance: -
v_gene: TRBV7-9
d_gene: -

CDR3nt: TGTGCCAGTAGTAGTGTTGTAGGGGGCTACGAGCAGTACTTC
CDR3aa: CASSSVVGGYEQYF
j_gene: TRBJ2-7
abundance: once
v_gene: TRBV19
d_gene: -

CDR3nt: TGTGCCACCAGCAGATCACAGGGAGTCCAACAGCCCCAGCATTTT
CDR3aa: CATSRSQGVQQPQHF
j_gene: TRBJ1-5
abundance: -
v_gene: TRBV15
d_gene: -

CDR3nt: TGCGCCAGCAGCCGCCCCCGACAGACCCAAGAGACCCAGTACTTC
CDR3aa: CASSRPRQTQETQYF
j_gene: TRBJ2-5
abundance: -
v_gene: TRBV5-1
d_gene: -

CDR3nt: TGTGCCAGCAGCCCGTGGACAGGTTGGGGCGAGCAGTACTTC
CDR3aa: CASSPWTGWGEQYF
j_gene: TRBJ2-7
abundance: few
v_gene: TRBV7-9
d_gene: TRBD1

CDR3nt: TGTGCCAGCGGAATTCCGGGACAGGGCCTTGGACCCCTCCACTTT
CDR3aa: CASGIPGQGLGPLHF
j_gene: TRBJ1-6
abundance: -
v_gene: TRBV6-5
d_gene: TRBD1

CDR3nt: TGTGCCAGCGGGACAGGGGGAGGGTCGGTGTATGGCTACACCTTC
CDR3aa: CASGTGGGSVYGYTF
j_gene: TRBJ1-2
abundance: -
v_gene: TRBV27
d_gene: TRBD1

CDR3nt: TGTGCCAGCGGTCCTAGCGGGTCTATGGACGGGGAGCTGTTTTTT
CDR3aa: CASGPSGSMDGELFF
j_gene: TRBJ2-2
abundance: once
v_gene: TRBV9
d_gene: TRBD2

CDR3nt: TGTGCCAGCAGTGCTACCCTGCGAGAGACCCAGTACTTC
CDR3aa: CASSATLRETQYF
j_gene: TRBJ2-5
abundance: -
v_gene: TRBV6-1
d_gene: -